The 21 T cell receptor beta chains presented below share a single source sample, sequenced in a study of CXCR3-negative and CXCR3-positive naive CD8 T cells. Study observations and caveats: Against CXCR3-negative naive cells, CXCR3-positive naive cells showed more hydrophobic TRB CDR3s.

The antigens of these receptors remain unknown. Libraries of TRB cDNA were made by 5' RACE and carried UMIs. With the 5' RACE reads reprocessed, TCRdb shows one record per CDR3 protein and no DNA. The record lists 95,000 to 100,000 distinct CDR3 sequences, of which the ten most abundant hold around 0.99%. What was sequenced was naive CXCR3+ CD8+ T cells from blood. The subset was: CD45RO-CCR7+CD27+CD95- naive CD8+ T cells expressing CXCR3 (TNR3+). The receptor source for this set is a human donor in good health. Some clones in this sample may be carry-over from other donors' samples.

The CDR3: CASSLVPNEQFF. V and J are TRBV7-9 and TRBJ2-1. From germline, CDR1 is SEHNR and CDR2 FQNEAQ (reference sequence). The CDR3 covers 12 residues.

The chain has TRBV12-3 or TRBV12-4 and TRBJ2-7; TCRdb gives TRBD2 as the D gene, but with no DNA this cannot be confirmed. This CDR3 is built from 15 residues. The CDR3 here is CASSFRLGQHYEQYF.

This chain uses TRBV29-1 with TRBJ2-5; TCRdb reports TRBD1, a call that lacks DNA to check it against. The germline gives CDR1 SQVTM, CDR2 ANQGSEA. The CDR3 loop spans 15 amino acids. CDR3 residues: CSVDGIGANQETQYF.

The rearrangement links TRBV29-1 to TRBJ2-6; the D call of TRBD1 rests on TCRdb alone, since no DNA is present to check it. From germline, CDR1 is SQVTM and CDR2 ANQGSEA. The CDR3 is made up of 15 amino acids. The CDR3: CSVEDGGPGANVLTF. Drawing the rest from reference TRBV29-1 and TRBJ2-6, the complete variable domain is SAVISQKPSRDICQRGTSLTIQCQVDSQVTMMFWYRQQPGQSLTLIATANQGSEATYESGFVIDKFPISRPNLTFSTLTVSNMSPEDSSIYLCSVEDGGPGANVLTFGAGSRLTVL.

The chain carries TRBV12-5 and TRBJ2-2; TCRdb picks TRBD2, but there is no DNA to check that call. Germline V lookup: CDR1 LGHNT, CDR2 FRNRAP. The CDR3 contains 16 residues. CDR3 in amino acids: CASGLAPGLSDGELFF.

V and J are TRBV5-1 and TRBJ2-1; TCRdb indicates TRBD1, and absent DNA this call remains unverified. The CDR3 has 13 amino acids. Looked up from germline, CDR1 is SGHRS and CDR2 is YFSETQ. The CDR3 loop reads CASSLPPGDEQFF.

V usage is TRBV29-1 and J usage is TRBJ2-7. This CDR3 has 12 amino acids. Germline assignment: CDR1 SQVTM and CDR2 ANQGSEA. Here the CDR3 reads CSVELASYEQYF.

The rearrangement joins TRBV7-9 to TRBJ2-5. The CDR3 is 13 amino acids. Per the germline V gene, CDR1 is SEHNR and CDR2 is FQNEAQ (reference sequence). The CDR3 reads CASSLVSQETQYF.

The chain couples TRBV6-4 to TRBJ2-1; TCRdb lists TRBD2, though no DNA is available to test this call. CDR1 MRHNA and CDR2 SNTAGT come from the germline V gene. This CDR3 has 15 residues. The CDR3 loop is CASSGTSGSYNEQFF.

The chain recombines TRBV6-2 or TRBV6-3 with TRBJ2-7; the TRBD1 assignment by TCRdb is unverifiable without DNA. CDR3 length: 13 amino acids. Germline V gene lookup returns CDR1 MNHEY and CDR2 SVGEGT. Here the CDR3 reads CASSYPPTYEQYF.

J is TRBJ2-3 and V is TRBV28; lacking DNA, the TRBD1 call made by TCRdb goes unchecked. The CDR3 has 16 residues. Germline values: CDR1 MDHEN, CDR2 SYDVKM. The CDR3 loop reads CASSLLGGDRTDTQYF.

V usage is TRBV7-8 and J usage is TRBJ1-1; the D call from TCRdb, TRBD1, cannot be confirmed without DNA. This CDR3 comprises 16 residues. Germline loops: CDR1 SGHVS, CDR2 FQNEAQ. This CDR3 is CASSLAHRGGGTEAFF.

The chain combines TRBV11-2 with TRBJ2-5. The CDR3 runs 15 residues. The germline V gene encodes CDR1 SGHAT and CDR2 FQNNGV. The CDR3 sequence is CASSLARVGQETQYF.

This chain joins TRBV6-5 and TRBJ2-1; without DNA, the TCRdb call of TRBD2 cannot be checked. CDR1 and CDR2 (germline): MNHEY, SVGAGI. The CDR3 covers 15 residues. The CDR3: CASSRLAGGFHEQFF.

The rearrangement joins TRBV29-1 to TRBJ1-2; TCRdb calls TRBD1, which cannot be checked without DNA. CDR3 length: 14 amino acids. Per germline, CDR1 SQVTM and CDR2 ANQGSEA. This chain's CDR3 is CSVGQGEFNYGYTF.

The chain has TRBV6-2 or TRBV6-3 and TRBJ1-2; TCRdb lists TRBD1, though no DNA is available to test this call. CDR3 size: 17 residues. The germline V gene encodes CDR1 MNHEY and CDR2 SVGEGT. CDR3 region: CASSYSGGARGFYGYTF.

V is TRBV12-3 or TRBV12-4 and J is TRBJ2-5. The CDR3 runs 13 residues. This chain's CDR3 is CASSSENQETQYF.

The chain recombines TRBV7-7 with TRBJ2-1. CDR3 length: 13 residues. Germline loops: CDR1 SSHAT, CDR2 FNYEAQ (reference sequence). This CDR3 reads CASSLDGWNEQFF.

This sequence joins TRBV29-1 and TRBJ2-1. The CDR3 covers 14 residues. Germline V lookup: CDR1 SQVTM, CDR2 ANQGSEA. The CDR3 sequence is CSVSDGTSYNEQFF.

CDR3 region: CASTRVQLAGGENPYNEQFF. V usage is TRBV21-1 and J usage is TRBJ2-1; TCRdb outputs TRBD2, but without DNA this stays unchecked. TRBV21-1 constitutes a pseudogene. The CDR3 totals 20 residues.

The chain carries TRBV4-1 and TRBJ2-5. The length of the CDR3 is 15 residues. Germline V CDR1 and CDR2: MGHRA, YSYEKL. The CDR3 spells CASSQDVTADKTQYF.